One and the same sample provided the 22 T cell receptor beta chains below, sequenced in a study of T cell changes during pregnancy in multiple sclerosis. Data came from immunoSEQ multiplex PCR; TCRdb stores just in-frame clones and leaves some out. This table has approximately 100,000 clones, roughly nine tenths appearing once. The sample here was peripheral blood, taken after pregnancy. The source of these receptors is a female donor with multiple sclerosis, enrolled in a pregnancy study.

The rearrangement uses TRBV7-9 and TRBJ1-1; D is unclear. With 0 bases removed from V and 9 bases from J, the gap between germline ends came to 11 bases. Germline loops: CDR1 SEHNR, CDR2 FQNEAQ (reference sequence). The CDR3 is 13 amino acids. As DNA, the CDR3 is TGTGCCAGCAGCTTAGCGGAGGCGGTTAAAGCTTTCTTT. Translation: CASSLAEAVKAFF. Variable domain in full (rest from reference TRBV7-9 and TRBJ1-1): DTGVSQNPRHKITKRGQNVTFRCDPISEHNRLYWYRQTLGQGPEFLTYFQNEAQLEKSRLLSDRFSAERPKGSFSTLEIQRTEQGDSAMYLCASSLAEAVKAFFGQGTRLTVV.

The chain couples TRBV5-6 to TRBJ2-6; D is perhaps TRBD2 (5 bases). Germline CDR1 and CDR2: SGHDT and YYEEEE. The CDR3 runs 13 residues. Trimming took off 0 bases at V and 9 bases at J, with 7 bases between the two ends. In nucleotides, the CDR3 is TGTGCCAGCAGCTTGGGAGGGTACAACGTCCTGACTTTC. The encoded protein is CASSLGGYNVLTF.

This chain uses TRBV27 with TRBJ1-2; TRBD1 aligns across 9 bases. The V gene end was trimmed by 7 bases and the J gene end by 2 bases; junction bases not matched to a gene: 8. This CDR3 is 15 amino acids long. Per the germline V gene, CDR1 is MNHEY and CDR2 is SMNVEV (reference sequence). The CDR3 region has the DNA TGTGCCAGCACCCTGACAGGGGGTACGAACTATGGCTACACCTTC. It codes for CASTLTGGTNYGYTF.

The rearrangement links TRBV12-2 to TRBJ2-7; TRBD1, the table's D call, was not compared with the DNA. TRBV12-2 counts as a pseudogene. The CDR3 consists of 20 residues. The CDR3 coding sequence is TGTGCAAGTCGCTTAGCGCTTGACAGGGGCAAACCCGTAGGCTCCTACGAGCAGTACTTC. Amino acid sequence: CASRLALDRGKPVGSYEQYF.

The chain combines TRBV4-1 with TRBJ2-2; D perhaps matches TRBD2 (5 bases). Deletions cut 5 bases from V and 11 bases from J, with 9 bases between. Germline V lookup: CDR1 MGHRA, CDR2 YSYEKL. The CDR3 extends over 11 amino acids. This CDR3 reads CASSERGELFF. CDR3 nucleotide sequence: TGCGCCAGCAGCGAACGGGGAGAGCTGTTTTTT.

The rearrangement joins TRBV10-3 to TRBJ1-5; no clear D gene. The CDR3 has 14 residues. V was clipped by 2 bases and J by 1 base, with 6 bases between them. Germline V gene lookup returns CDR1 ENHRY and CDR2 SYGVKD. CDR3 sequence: CAISEGGSNQPQHF. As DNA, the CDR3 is TGTGCCATCAGTGAGGGAGGGAGCAATCAGCCCCAGCATTTT.

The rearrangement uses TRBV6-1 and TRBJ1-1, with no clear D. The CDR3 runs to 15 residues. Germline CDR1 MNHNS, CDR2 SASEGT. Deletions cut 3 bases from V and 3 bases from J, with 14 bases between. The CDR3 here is CASSDLGTRDTEAFF. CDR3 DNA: TGTGCCAGCAGTGACCTTGGTACACGGGACACTGAAGCTTTCTTT.

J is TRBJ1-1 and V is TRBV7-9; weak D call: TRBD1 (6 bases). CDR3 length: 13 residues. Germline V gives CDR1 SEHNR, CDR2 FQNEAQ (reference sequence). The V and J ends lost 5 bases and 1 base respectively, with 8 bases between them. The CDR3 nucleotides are TGTGCCAGCAGCCGACAGGAGAACACTGAAGCTTTCTTT. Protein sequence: CASSRQENTEAFF.

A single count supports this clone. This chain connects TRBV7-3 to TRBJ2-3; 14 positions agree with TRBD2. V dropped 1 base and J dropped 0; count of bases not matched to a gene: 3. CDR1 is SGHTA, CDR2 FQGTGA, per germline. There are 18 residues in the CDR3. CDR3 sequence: CASSLRGLAGASTDTQYF. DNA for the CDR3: TGTGCCAGCAGCTTAAGGGGACTAGCGGGGGCGAGCACAGATACGCAGTATTTT.

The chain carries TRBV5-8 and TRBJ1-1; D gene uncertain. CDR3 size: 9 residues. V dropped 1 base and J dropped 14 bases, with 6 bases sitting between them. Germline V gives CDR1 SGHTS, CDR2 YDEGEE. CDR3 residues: CASSLPGFF. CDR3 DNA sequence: TGTGCCAGCAGCTTGCCGGGATTCTTT.

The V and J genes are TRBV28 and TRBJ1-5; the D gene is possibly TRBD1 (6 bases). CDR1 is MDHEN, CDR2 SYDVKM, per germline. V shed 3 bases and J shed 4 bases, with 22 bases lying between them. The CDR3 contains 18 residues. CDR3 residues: CASSLYRAGGAGNQPQHF. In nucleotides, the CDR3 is TGTGCCAGCAGTTTGTACAGGGCCGGGGGAGCGGGAAATCAGCCCCAGCATTTT.

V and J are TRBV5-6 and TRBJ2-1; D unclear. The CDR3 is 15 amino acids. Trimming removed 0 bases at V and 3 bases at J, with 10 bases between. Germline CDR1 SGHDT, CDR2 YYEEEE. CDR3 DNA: TGTGCCAGCAGCTTGGTGGAGTCGGGCTACAATGAGCAGTTCTTC. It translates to CASSLVESGYNEQFF.

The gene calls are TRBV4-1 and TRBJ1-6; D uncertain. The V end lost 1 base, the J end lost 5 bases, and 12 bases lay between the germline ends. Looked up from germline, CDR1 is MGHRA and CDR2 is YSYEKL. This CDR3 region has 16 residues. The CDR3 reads CASSQGFRSNNSPLHF. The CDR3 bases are TGCGCCAGCAGCCAAGGATTCCGATCTAATAATTCACCCCTCCACTTT.

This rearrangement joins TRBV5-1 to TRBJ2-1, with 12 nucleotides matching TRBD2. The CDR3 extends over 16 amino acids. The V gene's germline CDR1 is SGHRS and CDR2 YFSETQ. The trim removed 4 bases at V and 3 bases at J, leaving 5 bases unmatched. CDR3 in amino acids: CASSIGLAGFYNEQFF. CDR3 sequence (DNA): TGCGCCAGCAGCATAGGACTAGCGGGGTTCTACAATGAGCAGTTCTTC.

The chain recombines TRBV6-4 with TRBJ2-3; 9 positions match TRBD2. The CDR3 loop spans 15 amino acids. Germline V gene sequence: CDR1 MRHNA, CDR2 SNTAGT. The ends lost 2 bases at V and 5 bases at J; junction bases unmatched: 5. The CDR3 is CASSDTAGGKDTQYF. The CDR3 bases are TGTGCCAGCAGTGACACGGCGGGGGGGAAAGATACGCAGTATTTT.

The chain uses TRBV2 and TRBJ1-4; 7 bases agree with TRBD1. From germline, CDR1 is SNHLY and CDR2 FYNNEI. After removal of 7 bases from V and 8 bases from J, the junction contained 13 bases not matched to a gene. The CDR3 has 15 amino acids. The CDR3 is CASMVTRDSREKLFF. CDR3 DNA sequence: TGTGCCAGCATGGTCACCCGGGACAGTCGAGAAAAACTGTTTTTT.

This CDR3 is CATSNLRRGTGEKLFF. In DNA form, the CDR3 reads TGTGCCACCAGCAACCTCCGTAGGGGAACAGGTGAAAAACTGTTTTTT. The chain links TRBV15 to TRBJ1-4, with a possible D match to TRBD1 (5 bases). CDR3 size: 16 residues. Germline CDR1 and CDR2: LNHNV and YYDKDF (reference sequence). Trimming removed 4 bases at V and 7 bases at J, with 19 bases between.

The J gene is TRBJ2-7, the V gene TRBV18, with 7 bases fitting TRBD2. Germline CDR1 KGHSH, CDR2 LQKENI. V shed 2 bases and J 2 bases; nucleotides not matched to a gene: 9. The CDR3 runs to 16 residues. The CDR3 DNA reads TGTGCCAGCTCACCAGGAATCGGGGGGTTTGCCTACGAGCAGTACTTC. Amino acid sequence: CASSPGIGGFAYEQYF.

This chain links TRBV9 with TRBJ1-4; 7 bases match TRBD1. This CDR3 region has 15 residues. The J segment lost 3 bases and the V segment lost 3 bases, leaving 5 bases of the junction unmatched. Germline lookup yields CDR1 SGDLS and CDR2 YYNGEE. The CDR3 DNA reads TGTGCCAGCAGCGGCCGACAGGGTTCTAATGAAAAACTGTTTTTT. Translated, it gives CASSGRQGSNEKLFF.

The DNA for the CDR3 is TGTGCCAGCAGCGTAGGAGGTGAGGCACGTCCCCAAGAGACCCAGTACTTC. Its translation is CASSVGGEARPQETQYF. The V gene is TRBV9, the J gene TRBJ2-5; no reliable D call. V was trimmed by 0 bases and J by 1 base, leaving 16 bases between them. This CDR3 contains 17 residues. Germline lookup yields CDR1 SGDLS and CDR2 YYNGEE.

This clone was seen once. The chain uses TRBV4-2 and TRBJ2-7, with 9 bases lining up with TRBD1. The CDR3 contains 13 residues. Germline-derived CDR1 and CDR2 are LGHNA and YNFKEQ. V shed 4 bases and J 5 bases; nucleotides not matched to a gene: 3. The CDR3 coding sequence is TGTGCCAGCAGCCCGCGGACAGGGGACGAGCAGTACTTC. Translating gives CASSPRTGDEQYF.

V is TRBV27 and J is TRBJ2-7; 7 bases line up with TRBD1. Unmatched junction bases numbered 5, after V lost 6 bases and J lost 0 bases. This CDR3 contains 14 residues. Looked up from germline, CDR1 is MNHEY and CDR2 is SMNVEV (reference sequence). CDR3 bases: TGTGCCAGCAGCCCTGGGACAGCCTCCTACGAGCAGTACTTC. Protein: CASSPGTASYEQYF.